This T cell receptor (beta chain) was recovered during a study of cytomegalovirus exposure and HLA in healthy donors. Study-wide background: One earlier analysis, a look at 180 million or so T cells, found some 120 million unique TCR beta sequences. A preliminary data release comprised roughly 80 million unique TCRs obtained from HLA-typed donors.

The CDR3 is 14 residues long. CDR1 is MRHNA, CDR2 SNTAGT, per germline. With V trimmed by 4 bases and J by 0 bases, 2 bases remained unmatched. Concerning this clone itself: Its antigen is not identified.

Study results and limitations: Later work associated fewer than 20,000 TCR beta sequences with HLA alleles at 0.05 false discovery rate.

Primers: 60 Vbeta forward and 13 Jbeta reverse. Using immunoSEQ multiplex PCR, the repertoire was profiled, and TCRdb retains in-frame clones only, with some absent. The sample carries 150,000 to 200,000 clones, about 85% recorded once. The rearrangement uses TRBV6-4 and TRBJ2-7, with 8 bases that match TRBD2. The TCR sequence derives from a woman aged 45-65 years in good health and CMV-seronegative. The sample consisted of PBMCs. CDR3 sequence (DNA): TGTGCCAGCAGTGTGACTAGCGACTCCTACGAGCAGTACTTC. The encoded protein is CASSVTSDSYEQYF.